Below are 2 T cell receptor beta chains sequenced from a single sample in a study of T cells in Graves' hyperthyroidism and ophthalmopathy. Researchers amplified the TCR beta CDR3 regions from RNA transcripts. In the first-round RT-PCR of the TCR CDR3, the HTBI primer set was used. TCRdb ran MiXCR on the multiplex PCR reads and lists one entry per CDR3 protein. The sample has about 560,000 distinct CDR3 sequences, 16% seen once. Sample: blood. The receptors stem from a woman aged 18-29 years with Graves' hyperthyroidism.

The genes are TRBV19 and TRBJ1-6; possibly TRBD1 for D (5 bases). The CDR3 runs to 17 residues. The V end was cut by 6 bases, the J end by 7 bases, with 22 bases between. The germline CDR1 and CDR2 sequences are LNHDA and SQIVND (reference sequence). The CDR3 here is CASRRRAQGTINSPLHF. The CDR3 DNA follows: TGTGCCAGTAGGAGGAGGGCTCAGGGAACCATCAATTCACCCCTCCACTTT.

The chain carries TRBV12-3 or TRBV12-4 and TRBJ2-1; 7 nucleotides match TRBD2. The CDR3 has 17 residues. The ends lost 3 bases at V and 0 bases at J; junction bases unmatched: 8. CDR3 region: CASSFVMSGGSYNEQFF. CDR3 DNA sequence: TGTGCCAGCAGTTTCGTCATGTCGGGAGGCTCCTACAATGAGCAGTTCTTC.